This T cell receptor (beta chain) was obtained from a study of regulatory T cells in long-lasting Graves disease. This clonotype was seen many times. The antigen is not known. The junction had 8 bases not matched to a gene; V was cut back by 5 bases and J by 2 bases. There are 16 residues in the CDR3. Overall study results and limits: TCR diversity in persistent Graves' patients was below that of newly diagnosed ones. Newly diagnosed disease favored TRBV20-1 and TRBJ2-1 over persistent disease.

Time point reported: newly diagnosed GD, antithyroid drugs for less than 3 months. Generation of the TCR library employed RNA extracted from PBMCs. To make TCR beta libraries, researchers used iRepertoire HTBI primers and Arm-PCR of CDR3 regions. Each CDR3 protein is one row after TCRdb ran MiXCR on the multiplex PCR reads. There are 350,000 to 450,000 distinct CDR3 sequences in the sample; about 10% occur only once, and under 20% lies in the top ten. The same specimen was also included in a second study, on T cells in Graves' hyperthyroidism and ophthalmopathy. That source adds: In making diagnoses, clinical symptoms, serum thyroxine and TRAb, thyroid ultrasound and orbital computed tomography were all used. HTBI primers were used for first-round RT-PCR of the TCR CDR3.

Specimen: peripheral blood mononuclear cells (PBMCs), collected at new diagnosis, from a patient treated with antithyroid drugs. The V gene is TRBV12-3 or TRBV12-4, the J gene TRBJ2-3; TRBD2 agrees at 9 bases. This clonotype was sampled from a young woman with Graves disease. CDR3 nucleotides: TGTGCCAGCAGTCCCCCAGGCGGGAGGGCCACAGATACGCAGTATTTT. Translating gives CASSPPGGRATDTQYF.